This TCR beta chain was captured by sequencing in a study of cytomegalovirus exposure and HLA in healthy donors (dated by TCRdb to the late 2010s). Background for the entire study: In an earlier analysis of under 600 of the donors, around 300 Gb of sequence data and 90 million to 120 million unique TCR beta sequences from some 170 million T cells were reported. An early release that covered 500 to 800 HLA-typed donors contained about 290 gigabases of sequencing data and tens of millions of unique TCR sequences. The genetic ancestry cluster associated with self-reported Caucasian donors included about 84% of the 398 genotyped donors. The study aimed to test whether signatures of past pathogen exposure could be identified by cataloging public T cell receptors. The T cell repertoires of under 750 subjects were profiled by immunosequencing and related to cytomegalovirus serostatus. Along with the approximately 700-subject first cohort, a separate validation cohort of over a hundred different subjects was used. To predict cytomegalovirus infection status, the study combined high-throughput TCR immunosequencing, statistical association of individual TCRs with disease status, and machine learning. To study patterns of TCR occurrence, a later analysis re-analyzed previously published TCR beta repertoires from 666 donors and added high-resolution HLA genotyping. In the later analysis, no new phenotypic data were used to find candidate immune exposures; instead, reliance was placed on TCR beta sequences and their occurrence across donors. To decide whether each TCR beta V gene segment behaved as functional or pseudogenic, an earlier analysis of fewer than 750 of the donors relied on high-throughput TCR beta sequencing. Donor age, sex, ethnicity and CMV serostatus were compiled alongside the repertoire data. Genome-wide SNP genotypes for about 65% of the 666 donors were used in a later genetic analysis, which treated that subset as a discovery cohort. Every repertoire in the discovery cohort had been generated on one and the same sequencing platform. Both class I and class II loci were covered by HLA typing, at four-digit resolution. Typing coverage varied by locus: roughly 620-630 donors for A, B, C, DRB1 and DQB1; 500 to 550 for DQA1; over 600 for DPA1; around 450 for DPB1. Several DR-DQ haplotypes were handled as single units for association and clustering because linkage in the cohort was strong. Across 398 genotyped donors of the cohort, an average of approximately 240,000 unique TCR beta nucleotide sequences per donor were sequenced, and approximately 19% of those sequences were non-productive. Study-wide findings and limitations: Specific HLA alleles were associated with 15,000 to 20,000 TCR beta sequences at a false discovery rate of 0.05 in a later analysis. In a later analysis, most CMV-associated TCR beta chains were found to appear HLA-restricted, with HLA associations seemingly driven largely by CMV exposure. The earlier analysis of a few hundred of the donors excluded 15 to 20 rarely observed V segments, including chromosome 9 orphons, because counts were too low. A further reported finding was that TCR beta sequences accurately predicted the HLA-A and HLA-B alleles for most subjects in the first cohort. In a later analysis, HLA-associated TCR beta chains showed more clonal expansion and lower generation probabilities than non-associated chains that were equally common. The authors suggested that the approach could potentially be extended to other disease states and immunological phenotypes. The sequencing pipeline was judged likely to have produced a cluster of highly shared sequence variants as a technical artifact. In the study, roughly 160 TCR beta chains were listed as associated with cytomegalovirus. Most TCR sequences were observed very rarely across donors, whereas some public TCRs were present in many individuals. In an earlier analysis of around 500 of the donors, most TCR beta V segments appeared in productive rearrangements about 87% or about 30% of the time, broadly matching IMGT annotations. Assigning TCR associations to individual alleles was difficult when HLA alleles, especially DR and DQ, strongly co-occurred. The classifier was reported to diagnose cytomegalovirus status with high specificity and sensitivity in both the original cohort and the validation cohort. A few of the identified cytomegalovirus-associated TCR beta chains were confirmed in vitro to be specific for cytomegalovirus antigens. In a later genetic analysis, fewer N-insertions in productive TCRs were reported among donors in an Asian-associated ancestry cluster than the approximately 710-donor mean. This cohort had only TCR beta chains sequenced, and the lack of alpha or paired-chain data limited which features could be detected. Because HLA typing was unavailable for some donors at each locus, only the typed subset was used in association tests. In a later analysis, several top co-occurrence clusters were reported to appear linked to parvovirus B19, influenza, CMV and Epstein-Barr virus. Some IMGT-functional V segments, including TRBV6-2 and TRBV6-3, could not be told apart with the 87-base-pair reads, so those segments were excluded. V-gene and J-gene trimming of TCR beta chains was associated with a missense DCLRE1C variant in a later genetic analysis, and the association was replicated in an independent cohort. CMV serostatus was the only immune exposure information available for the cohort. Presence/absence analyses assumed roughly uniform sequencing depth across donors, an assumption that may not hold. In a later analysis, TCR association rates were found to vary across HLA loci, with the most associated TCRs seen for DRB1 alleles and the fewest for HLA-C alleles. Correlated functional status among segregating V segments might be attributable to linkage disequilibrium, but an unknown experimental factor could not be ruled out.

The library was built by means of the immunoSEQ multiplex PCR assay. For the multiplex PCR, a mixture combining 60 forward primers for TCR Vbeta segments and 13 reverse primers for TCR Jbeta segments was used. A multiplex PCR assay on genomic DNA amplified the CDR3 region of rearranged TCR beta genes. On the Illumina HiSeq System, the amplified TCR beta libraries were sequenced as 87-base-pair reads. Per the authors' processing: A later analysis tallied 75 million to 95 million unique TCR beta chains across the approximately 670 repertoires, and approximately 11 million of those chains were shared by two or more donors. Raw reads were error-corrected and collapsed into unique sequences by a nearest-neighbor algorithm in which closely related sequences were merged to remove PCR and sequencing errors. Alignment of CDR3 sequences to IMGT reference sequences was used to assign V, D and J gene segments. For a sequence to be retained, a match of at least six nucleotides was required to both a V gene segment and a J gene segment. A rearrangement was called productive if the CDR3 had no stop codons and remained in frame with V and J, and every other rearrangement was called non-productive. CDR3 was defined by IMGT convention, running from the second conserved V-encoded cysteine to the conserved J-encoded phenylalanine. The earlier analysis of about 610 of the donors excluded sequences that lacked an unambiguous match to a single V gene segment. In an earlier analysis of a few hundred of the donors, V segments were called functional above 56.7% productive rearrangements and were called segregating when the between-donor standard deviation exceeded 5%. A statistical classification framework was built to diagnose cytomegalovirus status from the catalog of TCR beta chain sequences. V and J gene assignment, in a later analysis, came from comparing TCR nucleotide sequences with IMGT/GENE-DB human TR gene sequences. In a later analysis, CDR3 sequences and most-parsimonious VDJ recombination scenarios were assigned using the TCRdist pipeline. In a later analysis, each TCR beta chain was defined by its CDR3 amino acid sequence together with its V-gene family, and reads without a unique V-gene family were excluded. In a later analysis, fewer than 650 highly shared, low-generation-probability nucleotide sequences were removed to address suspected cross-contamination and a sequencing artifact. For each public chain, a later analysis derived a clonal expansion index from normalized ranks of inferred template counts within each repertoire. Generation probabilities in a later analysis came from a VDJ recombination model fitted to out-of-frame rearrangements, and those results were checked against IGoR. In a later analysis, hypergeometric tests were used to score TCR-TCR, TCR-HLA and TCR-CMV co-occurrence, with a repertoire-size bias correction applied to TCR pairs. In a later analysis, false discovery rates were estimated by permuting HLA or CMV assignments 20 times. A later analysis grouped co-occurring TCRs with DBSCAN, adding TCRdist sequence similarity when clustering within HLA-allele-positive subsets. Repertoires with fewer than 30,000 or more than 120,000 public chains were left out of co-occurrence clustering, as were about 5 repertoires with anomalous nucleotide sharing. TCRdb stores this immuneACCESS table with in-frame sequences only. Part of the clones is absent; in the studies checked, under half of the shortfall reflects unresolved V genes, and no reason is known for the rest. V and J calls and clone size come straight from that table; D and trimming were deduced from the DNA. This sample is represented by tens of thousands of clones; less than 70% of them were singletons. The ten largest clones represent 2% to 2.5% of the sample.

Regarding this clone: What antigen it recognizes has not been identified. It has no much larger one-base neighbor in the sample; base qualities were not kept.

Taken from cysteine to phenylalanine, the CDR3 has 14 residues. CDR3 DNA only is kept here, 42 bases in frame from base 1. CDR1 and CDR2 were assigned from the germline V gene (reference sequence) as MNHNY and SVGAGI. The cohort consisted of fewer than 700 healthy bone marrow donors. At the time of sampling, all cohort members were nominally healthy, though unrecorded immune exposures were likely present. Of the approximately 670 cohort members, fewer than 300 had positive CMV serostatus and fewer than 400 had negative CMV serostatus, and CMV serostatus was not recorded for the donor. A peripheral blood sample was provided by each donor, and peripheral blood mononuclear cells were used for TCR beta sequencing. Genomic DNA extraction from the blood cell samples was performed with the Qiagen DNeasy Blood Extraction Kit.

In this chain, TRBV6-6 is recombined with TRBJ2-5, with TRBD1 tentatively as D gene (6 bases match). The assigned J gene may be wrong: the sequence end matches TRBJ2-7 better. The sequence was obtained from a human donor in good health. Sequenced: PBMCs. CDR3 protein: CASSYSGHFYEQYF. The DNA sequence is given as TGTGCCAGCAGTTACTCGGGACACTTCTACGAGCAGTACTTC.